This record concerns one TCR beta chain sequence. Antigen specificity is unknown. The source of the sample is a study of response to subunit inactivated influenza vaccine. MiXCR, run by TCRdb on the RT-PCR reads, gives a single entry per CDR3 protein. The sample has approximately 680,000 distinct CDR3 sequences, more than 15% seen once. Study observations and caveats: The authors put forward the suggestion that each seasonal influenza vaccination may bring in only a limited number of new T cells.

This material consisted of PBMCs from blood, taken about 12 days after vaccination. This TCR derives from a man aged 45 to 65 who received an inactivated influenza vaccine.

The CDR3 loop reads CASSITANQPQHF. The CDR3 region has the DNA TGTGCCAGCAGTATTACCGCGAATCAGCCCCAGCATTTT. The J gene is TRBJ1-5, the V gene TRBV11-1; D is unclear. The germline V gene encodes CDR1 SGHAT and CDR2 FQDESV (reference sequence). The CDR3 covers 13 residues. V was clipped by 6 bases and J by 4 bases, with 10 bases between them.